This TCR beta chain was identified in a study of spatial heterogeneity in lung cancer. Broader study findings: Tumor mutation counts were tracked by expanded intratumoral alpha and beta TCR counts.

This clonotype has only a few counts. Its antigen is undetermined. The germline CDR1 and CDR2 sequences are SGHTA and FQGTGA. V lost 5 bases and J lost 4; bases outside the gene matches: 3. The CDR3 spans 14 residues. Every TCR cDNA molecule bore its own unique molecular identifier. In TCRdb, the 5' RACE reads were re-called with MiXCR into one record per CDR3 protein. The data contain about 20,000 distinct CDR3 sequences, 7.5% of them singletons. Time point of the sample: sample taken at primary tumor resection. Researchers sequenced whole RNA taken from tumor, nontumor lung or frozen PBMC without sorting.

Sequences were derived from lung tumor tissue, sampled at surgery. The rearrangement joins TRBV7-3 to TRBJ2-5; TRBD2 agrees at 11 bases. This sequence originates from a male donor with early-stage non-small cell lung cancer. The CDR3 DNA is TGTGCCAGCAGCGTTACTAGCGGGGGAGAGACCCAGTACTTC. It specifies CASSVTSGGETQYF.